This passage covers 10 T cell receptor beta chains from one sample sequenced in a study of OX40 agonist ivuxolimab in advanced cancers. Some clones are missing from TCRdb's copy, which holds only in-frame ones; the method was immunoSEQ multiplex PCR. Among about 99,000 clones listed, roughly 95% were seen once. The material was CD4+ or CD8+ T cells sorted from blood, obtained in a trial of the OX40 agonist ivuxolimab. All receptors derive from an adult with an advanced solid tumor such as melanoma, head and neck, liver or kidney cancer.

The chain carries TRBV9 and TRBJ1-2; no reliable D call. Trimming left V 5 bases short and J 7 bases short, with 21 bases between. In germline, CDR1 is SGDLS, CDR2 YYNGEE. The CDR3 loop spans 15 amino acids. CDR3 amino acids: CASRALGTPASGYTF. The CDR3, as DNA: TGTGCCAGCAGGGCCCTGGGTACTCCCGCCTCTGGCTACACCTTC.

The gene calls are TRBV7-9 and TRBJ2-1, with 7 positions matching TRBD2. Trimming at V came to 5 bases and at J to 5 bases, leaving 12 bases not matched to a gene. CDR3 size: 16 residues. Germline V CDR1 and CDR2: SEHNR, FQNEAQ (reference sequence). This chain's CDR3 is CASSPREAGVNNEQFF. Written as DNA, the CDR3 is TGTGCCAGCAGCCCCCGGGAGGCGGGAGTCAACAATGAGCAGTTCTTC. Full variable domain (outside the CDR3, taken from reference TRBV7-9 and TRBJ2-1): DTGVSQNPRHKITKRGQNVTFRCDPISEHNRLYWYRQTLGQGPEFLTYFQNEAQLEKSRLLSDRFSAERPKGSFSTLEIQRTEQGDSAMYLCASSPREAGVNNEQFFGPGTRLTVL.

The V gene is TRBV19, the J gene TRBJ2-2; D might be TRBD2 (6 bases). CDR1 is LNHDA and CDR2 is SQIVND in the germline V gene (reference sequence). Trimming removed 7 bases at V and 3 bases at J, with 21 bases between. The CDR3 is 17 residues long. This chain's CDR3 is CASKPRREGFYTGELFF. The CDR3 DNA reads TGTGCCAGTAAACCTCGGAGGGAAGGGTTTTACACCGGGGAGCTGTTTTTT.

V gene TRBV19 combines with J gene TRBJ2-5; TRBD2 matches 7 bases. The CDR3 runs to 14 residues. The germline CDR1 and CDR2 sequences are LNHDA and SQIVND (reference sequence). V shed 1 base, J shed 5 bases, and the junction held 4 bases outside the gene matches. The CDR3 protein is CASSIALASETQYF. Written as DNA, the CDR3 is TGTGCCAGTAGTATAGCACTAGCGTCGGAGACCCAGTACTTC.

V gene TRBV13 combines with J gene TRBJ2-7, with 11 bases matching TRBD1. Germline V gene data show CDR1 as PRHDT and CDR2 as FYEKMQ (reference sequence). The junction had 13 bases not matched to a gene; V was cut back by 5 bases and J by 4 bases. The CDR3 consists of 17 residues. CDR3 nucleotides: TGTGCCAGCAGCACCGGACAGGGGGCGTCCCTGGGGTACGAGCAGTACTTC. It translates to CASSTGQGASLGYEQYF.

The CDR3 region is CASSQSGTGVYEQYF. The CDR3 nucleotides read TGTGCCAGCAGTCAATCCGGGACAGGGGTATACGAGCAGTACTTC. The V and J genes are TRBV6-5 and TRBJ2-5, with TRBD1 matching over 10 bases. TRBJ2-7 matches the DNA end more closely, so the J call is doubtful. The CDR3 covers 15 residues. Germline loops: CDR1 MNHEY, CDR2 SVGAGI.

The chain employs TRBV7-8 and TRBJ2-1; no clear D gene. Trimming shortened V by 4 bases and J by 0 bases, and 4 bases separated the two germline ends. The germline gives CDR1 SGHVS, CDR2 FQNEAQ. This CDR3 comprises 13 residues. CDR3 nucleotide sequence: TGTGCCAGCAGCTATAGCTCCTACAATGAGCAGTTCTTC. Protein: CASSYSSYNEQFF.

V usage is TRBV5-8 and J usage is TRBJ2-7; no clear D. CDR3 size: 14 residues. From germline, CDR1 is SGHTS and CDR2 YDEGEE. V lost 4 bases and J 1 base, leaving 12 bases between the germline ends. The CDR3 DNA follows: TGTGCCAGCAGCCTGGAAGGAGCGTCCTACGAGCAGTACTTC. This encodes CASSLEGASYEQYF.

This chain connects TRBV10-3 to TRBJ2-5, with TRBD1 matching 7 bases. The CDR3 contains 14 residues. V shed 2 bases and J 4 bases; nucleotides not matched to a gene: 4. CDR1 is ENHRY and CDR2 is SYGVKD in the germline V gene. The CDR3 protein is CAISEKGAGETQYF. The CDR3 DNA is TGTGCCATCAGTGAGAAGGGGGCGGGAGAGACCCAGTACTTC.

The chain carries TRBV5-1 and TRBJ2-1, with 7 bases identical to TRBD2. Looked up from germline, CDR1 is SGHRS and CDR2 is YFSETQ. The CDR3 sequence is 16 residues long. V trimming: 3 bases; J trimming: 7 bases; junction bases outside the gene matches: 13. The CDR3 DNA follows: TGCGCCAGCAGCTACCCTTCGGGGGGAGTTCCGAATGAGCAGTTCTTC. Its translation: CASSYPSGGVPNEQFF. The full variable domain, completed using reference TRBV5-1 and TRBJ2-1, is KAGVTQTPRYLIKTRGQQVTLSCSPISGHRSVSWYQQTPGQGLQFLFEYFSETQRNKGNFPGRFSGRQFSNSRSEMNVSTLELGDSALYLCASSYPSGGVPNEQFFGPGTRLTVL.